This T cell receptor (beta chain) derives from a study of OX40 agonist ivuxolimab in advanced cancers. Study details: The study treated patients with ivuxolimab, an agonistic anti-OX40 (CD134) antibody. Of mixed ages from about 20 to 80 and averaging 60 years, the group was around 78% male.

Sequencing used immunoSEQ multiplex PCR; TCRdb keeps in-frame clones, though not all of them. The data contain 65,000 to 85,000 clones, around 85% of them singletons. This clone has just a few counts. This CDR3 has 13 residues. The germline gives CDR1 MDHEN, CDR2 SYDVKM. Trimming shortened V by 4 bases and J by 9 bases, and 13 bases separated the two germline ends. This TCR was recovered from an adult with an advanced solid tumor such as melanoma, head and neck, liver or kidney cancer. Here the sequenced sample was CD4+ or CD8+ T cells sorted from blood, taken in a trial of the OX40 agonist ivuxolimab. This chain connects TRBV28 to TRBJ1-5; no clear D. The CDR3 protein is CASSSTFPGPQHF. DNA for the CDR3: TGTGCCAGCAGTTCAACATTCCCAGGGCCCCAGCATTTT.